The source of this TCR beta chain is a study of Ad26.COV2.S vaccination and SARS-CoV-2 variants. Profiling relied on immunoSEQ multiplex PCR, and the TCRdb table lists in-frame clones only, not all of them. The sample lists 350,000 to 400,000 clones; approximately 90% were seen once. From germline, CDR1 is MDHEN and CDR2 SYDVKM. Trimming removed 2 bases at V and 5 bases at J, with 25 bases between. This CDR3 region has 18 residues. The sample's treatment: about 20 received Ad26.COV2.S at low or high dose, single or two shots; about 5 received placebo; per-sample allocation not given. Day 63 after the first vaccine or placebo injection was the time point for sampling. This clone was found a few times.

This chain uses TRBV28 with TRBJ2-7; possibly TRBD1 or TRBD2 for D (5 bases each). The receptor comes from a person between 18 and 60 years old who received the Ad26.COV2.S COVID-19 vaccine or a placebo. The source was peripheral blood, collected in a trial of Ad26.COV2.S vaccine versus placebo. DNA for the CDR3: TGTGCCAGCAGTTTAAAGGCGTCCTGGTGGGACCTTCCCCACGAGCAGTACTTC. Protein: CASSLKASWWDLPHEQYF.